Shown below are 4 T cell receptor beta chains from a single sample sequenced in a study of T cells after yellow fever vaccination. Via MiXCR, TCRdb re-called the 5' RACE reads, giving one row per CDR3 protein. The data show around 530,000 distinct CDR3 sequences, with approximately 16% seen just once and around a sixth held by the top ten. Material: PBMCs, obtained 5 to 6 days after the first yellow fever vaccination. The receptor source for this set is a young man who received the YFV17D yellow fever vaccine.

The table lists this clonotype with many counts. The chain couples TRBV9 to TRBJ2-2; 7 nucleotides match TRBD2. This CDR3 comprises 15 residues. J gave up 1 base and V 0 bases, and 0 bases lay outside the gene matches. The germline gives CDR1 SGDLS, CDR2 YYNGEE. CDR3 sequence reads: CASSVGGGNTGELFF. In DNA form, the CDR3 reads TGTGCCAGCAGCGTAGGCGGGGGGAACACCGGGGAGCTGTTTTTT.

V is TRBV5-1 and J is TRBJ2-7; unclear D gene. CDR3 length equals 10 residues. V shed 6 bases and J shed 4 bases, with 5 bases lying between them. Germline CDR1 and CDR2: SGHRS and YFSETQ. CDR3 region: CASNMYEQYF. The CDR3 DNA sequence: TGCGCCAGCAACATGTACGAGCAGTACTTC.

This clonotype was seen only a few times. The rearrangement uses TRBV5-1 and TRBJ2-3; TRBD2 aligns across 10 bases. The trim removed 5 bases at V and 0 bases at J, leaving 6 bases unmatched. CDR1 and CDR2 from the germline V gene are SGHRS and YFSETQ. This CDR3 region has 16 residues. CDR3 sequence reads: CASRGLADYSTDTQYF. CDR3 bases: TGCGCCAGCAGAGGACTAGCGGACTATAGCACAGATACGCAGTATTTT.

This chain links TRBV11-2 with TRBJ1-1; 9 nucleotides line up with TRBD1. The ends lost 3 bases at V and 3 bases at J; junction bases unmatched: 5. CDR3 size: 15 residues. The V gene's germline CDR1 is SGHAT and CDR2 FQNNGV. The CDR3 DNA is TGTGCCAGCAGCTTTAATGACAGGGGGGACACTGAAGCTTTCTTT. Translation gives CASSFNDRGDTEAFF.